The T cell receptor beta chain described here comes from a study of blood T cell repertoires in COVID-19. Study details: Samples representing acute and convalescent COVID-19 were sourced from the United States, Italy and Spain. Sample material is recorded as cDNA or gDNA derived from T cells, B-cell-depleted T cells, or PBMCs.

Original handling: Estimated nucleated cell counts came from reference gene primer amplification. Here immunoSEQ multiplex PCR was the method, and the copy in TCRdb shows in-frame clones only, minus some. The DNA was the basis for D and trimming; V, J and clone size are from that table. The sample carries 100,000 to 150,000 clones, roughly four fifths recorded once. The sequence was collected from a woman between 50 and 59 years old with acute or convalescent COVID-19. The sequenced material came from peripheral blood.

The CDR3 region has the DNA TGTGCCAGCAGCCTGCAGGGGAAAAGGTCCGGGGAGCTGTTTTTT. Residues: CASSLQGKRSGELFF. This sequence joins TRBV7-3 and TRBJ2-2; D is perhaps TRBD1 (6 bases). The CDR3 sequence is 15 residues long. CDR1 and CDR2 (germline): SGHTA, FQGTGA. The V and J ends lost 5 bases and 6 bases respectively, with 16 bases between them.